What follows are 32 T cell receptor beta chains derived from one specimen sequenced in a study of molecular identifiers for immune sequencing clone quantification. TCRdb fed the PCR reads into MiXCR, producing one record per CDR3 protein. The sample contains 40,000 to 50,000 distinct CDR3 sequences, under 25% of which appear only once. The sequencing sample was made of naive CD8+ T cells from blood, with Jurkat cell RNA spiked in. This sample's subset: FACS-sorted CD8+CD4-CCR7+CD45RA+ naive T cells. Every receptor here comes from a human donor in good health. Some libraries in this study had Jurkat cell RNA spiked in.

This clonotype was counted ten times or more. This sequence joins TRBV28 and TRBJ2-2; D may be TRBD1 (6 bases). Trimming left V 6 bases short and J 6 bases short, with 14 bases between. Per the germline V gene, CDR1 is MDHEN and CDR2 is SYDVKM. The CDR3 totals 14 residues. CDR3: CASSPRGLAGELFF. Here the CDR3 DNA reads TGTGCCAGCAGCCCCAGGGGTTTGGCCGGGGAGCTGTTTTTT.

This clonotype was observed many times. The chain carries TRBV27 and TRBJ2-1, with 8 bases that match TRBD2. Germline trimming cut 5 bases from V and 6 bases from J; bases unmatched to any gene: 9. The length of the CDR3 is 15 residues. Germline V gene data show CDR1 as MNHEY and CDR2 as SMNVEV (reference sequence). The CDR3 coding sequence is TGTGCCAGCAGTCCAAGGCTGGGGACTAGCAATGAGCAGTTCTTC. Translating it yields CASSPRLGTSNEQFF.

This chain joins TRBV14 and TRBJ2-7, with D perhaps being TRBD1 or TRBD2 (6 bases each). Looked up from germline, CDR1 is SGHDN and CDR2 is FVKESK. The CDR3 has 15 amino acids. Deletions cut 1 base from V and 5 bases from J, with 15 bases between. The CDR3 DNA reads as TGTGCCAGCAGCCAAGTTCGGGGGCGTCTGGACGAGCAGTACTTC. Translating gives CASSQVRGRLDEQYF. Full variable domain (rest looked up from reference TRBV14 and TRBJ2-7): EAGVTQFPSHSVIEKGQTVTLRCDPISGHDNLYWYRRVMGKEIKFLLHFVKESKQDESGMPNNRFLAERTGGTYSTLKVQPAELEDSGVYFCASSQVRGRLDEQYFGPGTRLTVT.

At least ten counts were recorded for this clonotype. V gene TRBV5-1 combines with J gene TRBJ2-7; D perhaps matches TRBD2 (5 bases). V was clipped by 4 bases and J by 3 bases, with 17 bases between them. The germline V gene has CDR1 SGHRS and CDR2 YFSETQ. This CDR3 is 15 amino acids long. For the CDR3, the DNA is TGCGCCAGCAGCCCACCCCCGGGGAGCCACTACGAGCAGTACTTC. It yields the protein CASSPPPGSHYEQYF. Full variable domain (rest looked up from reference TRBV5-1 and TRBJ2-7): KAGVTQTPRYLIKTRGQQVTLSCSPISGHRSVSWYQQTPGQGLQFLFEYFSETQRNKGNFPGRFSGRQFSNSRSEMNVSTLELGDSALYLCASSPPPGSHYEQYFGPGTRLTVT.

There are many counts of this clonotype. This rearrangement joins TRBV11-2 to TRBJ1-5; the D gene is possibly TRBD1 (5 bases). This CDR3 comprises 15 residues. CDR1 SGHAT and CDR2 FQNNGV come from the germline V gene. The V end was cut by 1 base, the J end by 6 bases, with 13 bases between. This chain's CDR3 is CASSLGAGGGQPQHF. The DNA of the CDR3 is TGTGCCAGCAGCTTAGGTGCGGGGGGAGGTCAGCCCCAGCATTTT.

This chain links TRBV6-5 with TRBJ2-7; TRBD1 matches 9 bases. This CDR3 comprises 15 residues. Per the germline V gene, CDR1 is MNHEY and CDR2 is SVGAGI. After removal of 5 bases from V and 7 bases from J, the junction contained 12 bases not matched to a gene. This CDR3 is CASSSPGQGSREQYF. CDR3 DNA sequence: TGTGCCAGCAGTAGCCCGGGACAGGGTTCGCGGGAGCAGTACTTC.

This clonotype was found many times. The chain employs TRBV4-3 and TRBJ2-1, with D uncertain. Germline values: CDR1 LGHNA, CDR2 YSLEER. The CDR3 has 15 amino acids. V lost 0 bases, J lost 0 bases, and 6 bases lay in between. CDR3 DNA: TGCGCCAGCAGCCAAGATAGGAGCTCCTACAATGAGCAGTTCTTC. This gives the protein CASSQDRSSYNEQFF.

This chain joins TRBV5-1 and TRBJ1-1, with 7 bases lining up with TRBD1. V lost 2 bases, J lost 6 bases, and 1 base stayed unmatched. Per the germline V gene, CDR1 is SGHRS and CDR2 is YFSETQ. The CDR3 length is 12 residues. The CDR3 nucleotides read TGCGCCAGCAGCTTAACAGGGGCTGAAGCTTTCTTT. It yields the protein CASSLTGAEAFF.

This clonotype was recorded at least ten times. The genes are TRBV20-1 and TRBJ1-1, with 7 nucleotides matching TRBD1. Germline lookup yields CDR1 DFQATT and CDR2 SNEGSKA (reference sequence). The CDR3 runs to 13 residues. After removal of 3 bases from V and 5 bases from J, the junction contained 6 bases not matched to a gene. The CDR3 is CSARRQGGTEAFF. The CDR3 nucleotides read TGCAGTGCTAGGCGACAGGGTGGAACTGAAGCTTTCTTT.

This clonotype was detected ten times or more. The rearrangement uses TRBV4-1 and TRBJ2-3; no definite D call. Trimming cost V 4 bases and J 4 bases, with 12 bases left between them. Per germline, CDR1 MGHRA and CDR2 YSYEKL. The CDR3 spans 14 residues. CDR3: CASSPHEWSDTQYF. The CDR3 coding sequence is TGCGCCAGCAGCCCTCATGAGTGGTCAGATACGCAGTATTTT.

The V and J genes are TRBV29-1 and TRBJ2-3; 7 bases align to TRBD1. CDR3 length equals 17 residues. The trim removed 0 bases at V and 9 bases at J, leaving 18 bases unmatched. Per the germline V gene, CDR1 is SQVTM and CDR2 is ANQGSEA. The CDR3 sequence is CSVEDIPDRTHIDTQYF. The DNA for the CDR3 is TGCAGCGTTGAAGACATACCGGACAGGACGCACATAGACACGCAGTATTTT.

This clonotype has a single count. This may be a read error, as it is one base from a much larger clone. The conserved phenylalanine or tryptophan is not found at the CDR3 terminus, so this likely reflects a read error. This chain links TRBV12-3 or TRBV12-4 with TRBJ2-5, with D perhaps matching TRBD2 (5 bases). The CDR3 loop spans 13 amino acids. Trimming took off 6 bases at V and 5 bases at J, with 13 bases between the two ends. The CDR3 coding sequence is TGTGCCAGCAGCGCTGCGGGCTCGGAGACCCAGTACTCC. Translation: CASSAAGSETQYS.

V usage is TRBV28 and J usage is TRBJ2-7; 8 nucleotides match TRBD2. Unmatched junction bases numbered 10, after V lost 6 bases and J lost 3 bases. This CDR3 has 15 amino acids. Germline V lookup: CDR1 MDHEN, CDR2 SYDVKM. The CDR3: CASSPRRGGNYEQYF. The CDR3 nucleotides read TGTGCCAGCAGCCCCCGGCGCGGGGGGAACTACGAGCAGTACTTC. The full variable domain, its missing parts supplied by reference TRBV28 and TRBJ2-7, is DVKVTQSSRYLVKRTGEKVFLECVQDMDHENMFWYRQDPGLGLRLIYFSYDVKMKEKGDIPEGYSVSREKKERFSLILESASTNQTSMYLCASSPRRGGNYEQYFGPGTRLTVT.

This clonotype was detected many times. The chain is built from TRBV5-1 and TRBJ2-1, with D perhaps matching TRBD2 (5 bases). The germline V gene has CDR1 SGHRS and CDR2 YFSETQ. The V gene lost 3 bases and the J gene lost 4 bases, with 14 bases spanning the gap. The CDR3 runs 15 residues. CDR3 in amino acids: CASSWSHGVYNEQFF. In DNA form, the CDR3 reads TGCGCCAGCAGCTGGAGTCACGGGGTTTACAATGAGCAGTTCTTC. Full variable domain (remainder filled in from reference TRBV5-1 and TRBJ2-1): KAGVTQTPRYLIKTRGQQVTLSCSPISGHRSVSWYQQTPGQGLQFLFEYFSETQRNKGNFPGRFSGRQFSNSRSEMNVSTLELGDSALYLCASSWSHGVYNEQFFGPGTRLTVL.

Here the CDR3 reads CASSHRGHEQYF. The CDR3 DNA reads as TGTGCCAGCAGTCACAGGGGGCACGAGCAGTACTTC. The chain carries TRBV6-2 or TRBV6-3 and TRBJ2-7, with TRBD1 matching 9 bases. The CDR3 has 12 amino acids. Germline-derived CDR1 and CDR2 are MNHEY and SVGEGT. J gave up 5 bases and V 5 bases, and 1 base lay outside the gene matches.

Notes on this clonotype: Relative to the germline gene, one junction end is altered; a read error may explain this. V usage is TRBV4-3 and J usage is TRBJ2-5, with 12 bases matching TRBD2. Germline V CDR1 and CDR2: LGHNA, YSLEER. CDR3 size: 19 residues. CDR3 residues: CASSQDLGLAGLSLVTQCF. CDR3 nucleotides: TGCGCCAGCAGCCAAGATCTCGGACTAGCGGGGCTGAGTTTGGTGACCCAGTGTTTC.

There are many counts of this clonotype. The J gene is TRBJ2-3, the V gene TRBV7-8, with unresolved D. Germline lookup yields CDR1 SGHVS and CDR2 FQNEAQ. V lost 6 bases to trimming and J lost 6 bases, with 10 bases between them. This CDR3 is built from 12 residues. The DNA of the CDR3 is TGTGCCAGCAGGCATACCCTGGATACGCAGTATTTT. It encodes CASRHTLDTQYF.

This clonotype came up many times. The chain carries TRBV5-1 and TRBJ1-2; 11 bases map to TRBD1. This CDR3 spans 15 amino acids. Germline lookup yields CDR1 SGHRS and CDR2 YFSETQ. Unmatched junction bases numbered 6, after V lost 4 bases and J lost 4 bases. The CDR3 nucleotides are TGCGCCAGCAGCCCCGGGACAGGGGGTGTCTATGGCTACACCTTC. Its translation is CASSPGTGGVYGYTF.

J is TRBJ2-1 and V is TRBV7-2, with D possibly being TRBD1 or TRBD2 (7 bases each). CDR1 SGHTA and CDR2 FQGNSA come from the germline V gene. The CDR3 sequence is 16 residues long. The ends were cut back, 6 bases at V and 6 bases at J, with 21 bases in the middle. As DNA, the CDR3 is TGTGCCAGCAGGGGAGGGGGCGCGAATTGGGCCAATGAGCAGTTCTTC. As protein: CASRGGGANWANEQFF.

This rearrangement joins TRBV28 to TRBJ1-5; possibly TRBD1 for D (6 bases). Trimming removed 5 bases at V and 5 bases at J, with 10 bases between. This CDR3 is 13 amino acids long. Germline V gene data show CDR1 as MDHEN and CDR2 as SYDVKM. CDR3 amino acids: CASSPAGDQPQHF. The CDR3 DNA sequence: TGTGCCAGCAGTCCCGCAGGGGATCAGCCCCAGCATTTT.

This clonotype was seen repeatedly, ten times or more. This sequence joins TRBV30 and TRBJ1-5; a weak D match, TRBD1 (6 bases). CDR1 and CDR2 from the germline V gene are GTSNPN and SVGIG (reference sequence). The CDR3 is 13 amino acids. Trimming left V 2 bases short and J 9 bases short, with 14 bases between. Here the CDR3 DNA reads TGTGCCTGGAGTCTAGGGGGAGATGGGCCCCAGCATTTT. Amino acid sequence: CAWSLGGDGPQHF. Variable domain in full (rest from reference TRBV30 and TRBJ1-5): SQTIHQWPATLVQPVGSPLSLECTVEGTSNPNLYWYRQAAGRGLQLLFYSVGIGQISSEVPQNLSASRPQDRQFILSSKKLLLSDSGFYLCAWSLGGDGPQHFGDGTRLSIL.

This clonotype was seen many times. J is TRBJ2-7 and V is TRBV30; 7 bases fit TRBD2. Germline loops: CDR1 GTSNPN, CDR2 SVGIG (reference sequence). The ends lost 7 bases at V and 4 bases at J; junction bases unmatched: 7. The length of the CDR3 is 12 residues. This CDR3 is CALTGSGYEQYF. The CDR3 DNA follows: TGTGCCTTGACCGGTAGCGGGTACGAGCAGTACTTC.

This clonotype is a singleton in its sample. Just one base apart from a much larger clone, this may be a read error. The chain carries TRBV28 and TRBJ1-1; unclear D gene. The CDR3 contains 14 residues. Germline V gene sequence: CDR1 MDHEN, CDR2 SYDVKM. CDR3 protein: CACSLESVNTEAFF. The CDR3 DNA reads as TGTGCCTGCAGTTTGGAGTCCGTGAACACTGAAGCTTTCTTT.

The sample holds many counts of this clonotype. The chain combines TRBV11-2 with TRBJ2-1; no reliable D call. CDR1 is SGHAT and CDR2 is FQNNGV in the germline V gene. Trimming removed 3 bases at V and 8 bases at J, with 14 bases between. This CDR3 is built from 14 residues. CDR3 nucleotide sequence: TGTGCCAGCAGCTTGAGATCAAGATCGGATGAGCAGTTCTTC. Translating it yields CASSLRSRSDEQFF.

Points on this clonotype: An end of the junction does not agree with germline; a read error may underlie this. The chain employs TRBV29-1 and TRBJ1-1, with D uncertain. The CDR3 has 15 amino acids. The germline CDR1 and CDR2 sequences are SQVTM and ANQGSEA. CDR3 in amino acids: CSVEGDPGMNTEALF. CDR3 DNA sequence: TGCAGCGTTGAAGGGGATCCGGGGATGAACACCGAAGCTCTCTTT.

This rearrangement joins TRBV6-2 or TRBV6-3 to TRBJ2-7; D possibly corresponds to TRBD2 (5 bases). Trimming shortened V by 2 bases and J by 3 bases, and 8 bases separated the two germline ends. Germline V gene sequence: CDR1 MNHEY, CDR2 SVGEGT. The CDR3 length is 13 residues. CDR3 in amino acids: CASSYLRGYEQYF. In DNA form, the CDR3 reads TGTGCCAGCAGTTACCTACGGGGCTACGAGCAGTACTTC.

This clonotype was detected many times. The gene calls are TRBV12-3 or TRBV12-4 and TRBJ2-1, with D uncertain. This CDR3 is 14 amino acids long. Deletions cut 10 bases from V and 3 bases from J, with 16 bases between. The DNA for the CDR3 is TGTGCCACCGCCCTCCCCTCGTTCTACAATGAGCAGTTCTTC. It encodes CATALPSFYNEQFF.

In its sample, this clonotype was seen many times. The rearrangement joins TRBV10-3 to TRBJ1-1; a weak D match, TRBD1 (5 bases). V lost 0 bases to trimming and J lost 11 bases, with 10 bases between them. Germline V lookup: CDR1 ENHRY, CDR2 SYGVKD. There are 12 residues in the CDR3. The CDR3 DNA reads as TGTGCCATCAGTGAGTCCCCAGGGCACGCTTTCTTT. Its translation: CAISESPGHAFF.

This clonotype was counted many times. This chain uses TRBV7-9 with TRBJ1-1, with D unresolved. This CDR3 comprises 13 residues. With 5 bases removed from V and 10 bases from J, the gap between germline ends came to 17 bases. Germline V gene lookup returns CDR1 SEHNR and CDR2 FQNEAQ (reference sequence). The CDR3 nucleotides read TGTGCCAGCAGCCCCCTTTTCAGTTATTTAGCTTTCTTT. Its translation is CASSPLFSYLAFF.

At least ten counts were recorded for this clonotype. This chain links TRBV6-5 with TRBJ2-5; D possibly corresponds to TRBD1 (5 bases). CDR3 length equals 14 residues. Looked up from germline, CDR1 is MNHEY and CDR2 is SVGAGI. Between the trimmed V and J ends, which lost 6 bases and 4 bases, there was a span of 15 bases. The chain's CDR3 is CASRPDSTLETQYF. CDR3 DNA sequence: TGTGCCAGCAGACCCGACAGTACCTTAGAGACCCAGTACTTC.

This clonotype was observed at least ten times. The genes are TRBV25-1 and TRBJ1-6, with D possibly being TRBD1 (5 bases). CDR1 and CDR2 (germline): MGHDK, SYGVNS. V was cut by 7 bases and J by 12 bases, with 19 bases left in between. CDR3 size: 14 residues. The CDR3 DNA is TGTGCCAGCAACCGGGACGGGCTGATTCTACCCCTCCACTTT. Its translation: CASNRDGLILPLHF. The whole variable domain, filled in from reference TRBV25-1 and TRBJ1-6, reads EADIYQTPRYLVIGTGKKITLECSQTMGHDKMYWYQQDPGMELHLIHYSYGVNSTEKGDLSSESTVSRIRTEHFPLTLESARPSHTSQYLCASNRDGLILPLHFGNGTRLTVT.

This clonotype was detected ten times or more. The chain couples TRBV4-1 to TRBJ1-4; a weak D match, TRBD1 (5 bases). The V end lost 1 base, the J end lost 7 bases, and 10 bases lay between the germline ends. The V gene's germline CDR1 is MGHRA and CDR2 YSYEKL. The CDR3 totals 14 residues. Here the CDR3 DNA reads TGCGCCAGCAGCCAAGGCGCCAGGGCTGAAAAACTGTTTTTT. Protein product: CASSQGARAEKLFF.